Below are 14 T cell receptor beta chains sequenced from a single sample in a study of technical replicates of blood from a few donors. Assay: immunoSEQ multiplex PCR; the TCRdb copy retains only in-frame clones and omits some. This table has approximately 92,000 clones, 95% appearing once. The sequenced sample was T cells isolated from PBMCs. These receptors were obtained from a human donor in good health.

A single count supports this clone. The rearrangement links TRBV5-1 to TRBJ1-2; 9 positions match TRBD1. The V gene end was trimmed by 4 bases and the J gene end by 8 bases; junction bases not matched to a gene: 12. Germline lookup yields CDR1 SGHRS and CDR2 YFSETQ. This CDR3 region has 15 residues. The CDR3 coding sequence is TGCGCCAGCAGCCGAGCCCTGGGGACAGGGACCGGCTACACCTTC. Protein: CASSRALGTGTGYTF.

In nucleotides, the CDR3 is TGTGCCAGCCGCGGACTAGCGGGATTTGGGGACGAGCAGTACTTC. Translation: CASRGLAGFGDEQYF. This sequence joins TRBV6-1 and TRBJ2-5; TRBD2 matches 12 bases. The J call is uncertain, as TRBJ2-7 better fits the DNA end. Germline values: CDR1 MNHNS, CDR2 SASEGT. This CDR3 has 15 residues.

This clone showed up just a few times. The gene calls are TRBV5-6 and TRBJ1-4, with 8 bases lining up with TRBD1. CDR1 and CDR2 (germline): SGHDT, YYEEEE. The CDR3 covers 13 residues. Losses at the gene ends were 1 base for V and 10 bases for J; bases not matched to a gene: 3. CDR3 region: CASSLYRGGKLFF. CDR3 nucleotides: TGTGCCAGCAGCTTGTACAGGGGGGGAAAACTGTTTTTT. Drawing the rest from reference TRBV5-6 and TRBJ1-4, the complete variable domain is DAGVTQSPTHLIKTRGQQVTLRCSPKSGHDTVSWYQQALGQGPQFIFQYYEEEERQRGNFPDRFSGHQFPNYSSELNVNALLLGDSALYLCASSLYRGGKLFFGSGTQLSVL.

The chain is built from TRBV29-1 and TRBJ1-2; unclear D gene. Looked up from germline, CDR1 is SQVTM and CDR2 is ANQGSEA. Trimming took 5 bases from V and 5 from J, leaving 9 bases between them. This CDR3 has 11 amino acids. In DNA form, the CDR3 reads TGCAGCGTTAGCGGGATATATGGCTACACCTTC. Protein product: CSVSGIYGYTF.

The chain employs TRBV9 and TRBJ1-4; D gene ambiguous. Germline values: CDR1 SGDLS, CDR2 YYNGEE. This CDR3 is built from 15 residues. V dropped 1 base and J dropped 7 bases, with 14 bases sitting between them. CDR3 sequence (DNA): TGTGCCAGCAGCGTAACTGAGGGTTTAAGTGAAAAACTGTTTTTT. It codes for CASSVTEGLSEKLFF.

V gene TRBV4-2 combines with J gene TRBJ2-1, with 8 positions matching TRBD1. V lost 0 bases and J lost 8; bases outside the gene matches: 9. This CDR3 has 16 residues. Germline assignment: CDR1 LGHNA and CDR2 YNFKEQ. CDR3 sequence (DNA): TGTGCCAGCAGCCAAGATTTGCAGGGGGCTAGGGATGAGCAGTTCTTC. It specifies CASSQDLQGARDEQFF.

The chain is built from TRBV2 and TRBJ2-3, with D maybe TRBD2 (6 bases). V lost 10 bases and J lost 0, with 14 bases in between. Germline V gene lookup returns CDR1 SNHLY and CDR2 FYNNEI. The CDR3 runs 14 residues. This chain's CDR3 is CAIHLALSTDTQYF. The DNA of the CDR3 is TGTGCCATCCACCTAGCGCTAAGCACAGATACGCAGTATTTT. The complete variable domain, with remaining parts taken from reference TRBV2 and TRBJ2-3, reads EPEVTQTPSHQVTQMGQEVILRCVPISNHLYFYWYRQILGQKVEFLVSFYNNEISEKSEIFDDQFSVERPDGSNFTLKIRSTKLEDSAMYFCAIHLALSTDTQYFGPGTRLTVL.

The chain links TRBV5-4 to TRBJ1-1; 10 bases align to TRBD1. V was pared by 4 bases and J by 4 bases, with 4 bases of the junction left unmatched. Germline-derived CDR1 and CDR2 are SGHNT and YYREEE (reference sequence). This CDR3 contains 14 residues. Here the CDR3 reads CASSMGQGITEAFF. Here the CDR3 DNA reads TGTGCCAGCAGCATGGGACAGGGGATCACTGAAGCTTTCTTT.

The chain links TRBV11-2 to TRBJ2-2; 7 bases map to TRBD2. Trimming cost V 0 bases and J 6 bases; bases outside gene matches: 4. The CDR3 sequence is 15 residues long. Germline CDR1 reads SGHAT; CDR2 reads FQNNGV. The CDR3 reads CASSLEPRGAGELFF. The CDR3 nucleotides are TGTGCCAGCAGCTTAGAGCCCCGGGGGGCCGGGGAGCTGTTTTTT.

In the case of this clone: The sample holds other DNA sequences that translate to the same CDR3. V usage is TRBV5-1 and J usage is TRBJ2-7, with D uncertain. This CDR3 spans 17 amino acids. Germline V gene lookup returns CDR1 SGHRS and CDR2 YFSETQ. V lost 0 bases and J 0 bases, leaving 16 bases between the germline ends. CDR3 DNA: TGCGCCAGCAGCTTGGACATAACCAACAAACCCTCCTACGAGCAGTACTTC. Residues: CASSLDITNKPSYEQYF. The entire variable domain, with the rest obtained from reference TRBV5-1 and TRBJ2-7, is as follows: KAGVTQTPRYLIKTRGQQVTLSCSPISGHRSVSWYQQTPGQGLQFLFEYFSETQRNKGNFPGRFSGRQFSNSRSEMNVSTLELGDSALYLCASSLDITNKPSYEQYFGPGTRLTVT.

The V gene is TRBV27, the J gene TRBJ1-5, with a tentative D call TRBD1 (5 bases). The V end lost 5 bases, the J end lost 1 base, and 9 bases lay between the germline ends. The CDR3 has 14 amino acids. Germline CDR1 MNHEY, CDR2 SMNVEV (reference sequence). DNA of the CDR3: TGTGCCAGCAGTGCGGGGGGAAGCAATCAGCCCCAGCATTTT. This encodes CASSAGGSNQPQHF.

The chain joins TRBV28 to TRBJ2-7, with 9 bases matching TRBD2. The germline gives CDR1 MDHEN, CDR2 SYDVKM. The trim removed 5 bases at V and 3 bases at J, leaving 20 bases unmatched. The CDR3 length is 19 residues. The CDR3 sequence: CASSGLGREGLSTVYEQYF. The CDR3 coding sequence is TGTGCCAGCAGTGGTTTGGGGCGGGAGGGCCTCTCGACTGTCTACGAGCAGTACTTC.

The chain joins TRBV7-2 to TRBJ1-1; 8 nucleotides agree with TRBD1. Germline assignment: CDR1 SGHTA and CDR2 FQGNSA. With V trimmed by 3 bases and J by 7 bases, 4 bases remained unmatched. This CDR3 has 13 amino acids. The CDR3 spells CASSFTGQGEAFF. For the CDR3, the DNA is TGTGCCAGCAGCTTCACCGGACAGGGTGAAGCTTTCTTT.

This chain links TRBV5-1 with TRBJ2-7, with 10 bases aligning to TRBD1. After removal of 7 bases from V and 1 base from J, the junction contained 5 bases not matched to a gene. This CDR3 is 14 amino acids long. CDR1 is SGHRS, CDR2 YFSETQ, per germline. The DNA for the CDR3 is TGCGCCAGCCGGACAGGGGGTTTATCCTACGAGCAGTACTTC. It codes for CASRTGGLSYEQYF. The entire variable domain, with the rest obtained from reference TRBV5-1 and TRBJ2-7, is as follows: KAGVTQTPRYLIKTRGQQVTLSCSPISGHRSVSWYQQTPGQGLQFLFEYFSETQRNKGNFPGRFSGRQFSNSRSEMNVSTLELGDSALYLCASRTGGLSYEQYFGPGTRLTVT.